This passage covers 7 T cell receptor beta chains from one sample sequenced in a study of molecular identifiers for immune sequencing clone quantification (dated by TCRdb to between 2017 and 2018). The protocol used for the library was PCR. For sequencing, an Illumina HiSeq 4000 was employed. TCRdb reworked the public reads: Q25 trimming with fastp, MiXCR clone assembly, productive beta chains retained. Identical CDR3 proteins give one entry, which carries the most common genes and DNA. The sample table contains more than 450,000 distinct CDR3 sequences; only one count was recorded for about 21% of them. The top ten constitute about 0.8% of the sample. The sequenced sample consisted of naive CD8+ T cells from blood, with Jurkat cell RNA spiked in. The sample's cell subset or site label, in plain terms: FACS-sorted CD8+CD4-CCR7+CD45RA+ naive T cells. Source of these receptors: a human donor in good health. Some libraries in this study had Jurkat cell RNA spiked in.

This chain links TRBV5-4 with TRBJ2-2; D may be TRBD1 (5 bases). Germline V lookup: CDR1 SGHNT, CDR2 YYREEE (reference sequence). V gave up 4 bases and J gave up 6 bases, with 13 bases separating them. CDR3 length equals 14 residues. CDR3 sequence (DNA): TGTGCCAGCAGCCAGGGTTTTTGGGCCGGGGAGCTGTTTTTT. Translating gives CASSQGFWAGELFF.

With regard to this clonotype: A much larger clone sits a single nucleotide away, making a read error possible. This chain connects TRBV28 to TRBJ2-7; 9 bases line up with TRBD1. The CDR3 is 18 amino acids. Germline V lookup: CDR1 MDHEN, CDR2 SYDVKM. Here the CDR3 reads CAGSSILQGARSRYEQYF. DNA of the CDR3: TGTGCCGGCAGTTCTATCCTACAGGGGGCACGGTCTCGGTACGAGCAGTACTTC. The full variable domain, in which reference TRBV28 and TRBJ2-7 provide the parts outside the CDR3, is DVKVTQSSRYLVKRTGEKVFLECVQDMDHENMFWYRQDPGLGLRLIYFSYDVKMKEKGDIPEGYSVSREKKERFSLILESASTNQTSMYLCAGSSILQGARSRYEQYFGPGTRLTVT.

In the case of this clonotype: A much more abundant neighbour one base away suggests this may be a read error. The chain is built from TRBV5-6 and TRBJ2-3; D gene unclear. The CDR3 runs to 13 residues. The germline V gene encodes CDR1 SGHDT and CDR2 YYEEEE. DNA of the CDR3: TGTGCCAGCATTGGAGAATCCACAGATACGCGGTATTTT. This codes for CASIGESTDTRYF.

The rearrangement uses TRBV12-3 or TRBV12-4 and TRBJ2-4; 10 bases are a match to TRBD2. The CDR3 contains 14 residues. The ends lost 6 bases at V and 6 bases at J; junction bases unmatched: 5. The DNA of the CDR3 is TGTGCCAGCAGGGTAGCGGGGGGCGGAAACATTCAGTACTTC. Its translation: CASRVAGGGNIQYF.

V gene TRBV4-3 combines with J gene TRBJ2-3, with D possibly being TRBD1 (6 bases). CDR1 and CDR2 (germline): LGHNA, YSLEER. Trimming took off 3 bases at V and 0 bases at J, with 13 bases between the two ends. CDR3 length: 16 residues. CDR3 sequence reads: CASSQGAAHSTDTQYF. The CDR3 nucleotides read TGCGCCAGCAGCCAGGGGGCGGCCCATAGCACAGATACGCAGTATTTT.

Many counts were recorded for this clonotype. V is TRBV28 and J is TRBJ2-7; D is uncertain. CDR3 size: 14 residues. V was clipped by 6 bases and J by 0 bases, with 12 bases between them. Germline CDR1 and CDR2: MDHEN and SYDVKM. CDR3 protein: CASSISPSSYEQYF. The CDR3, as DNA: TGTGCCAGCAGCATTAGTCCAAGCTCCTACGAGCAGTACTTC. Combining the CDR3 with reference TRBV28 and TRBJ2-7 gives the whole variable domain DVKVTQSSRYLVKRTGEKVFLECVQDMDHENMFWYRQDPGLGLRLIYFSYDVKMKEKGDIPEGYSVSREKKERFSLILESASTNQTSMYLCASSISPSSYEQYFGPGTRLTVT.

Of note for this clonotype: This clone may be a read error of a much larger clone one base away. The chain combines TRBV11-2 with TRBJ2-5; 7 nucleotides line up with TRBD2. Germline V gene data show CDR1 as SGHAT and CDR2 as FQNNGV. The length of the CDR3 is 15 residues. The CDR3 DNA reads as TGTGCCGGCAGCTTGACGGGCGGGGGACAAGAGACCCAGTACTTC. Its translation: CAGSLTGGGQETQYF.